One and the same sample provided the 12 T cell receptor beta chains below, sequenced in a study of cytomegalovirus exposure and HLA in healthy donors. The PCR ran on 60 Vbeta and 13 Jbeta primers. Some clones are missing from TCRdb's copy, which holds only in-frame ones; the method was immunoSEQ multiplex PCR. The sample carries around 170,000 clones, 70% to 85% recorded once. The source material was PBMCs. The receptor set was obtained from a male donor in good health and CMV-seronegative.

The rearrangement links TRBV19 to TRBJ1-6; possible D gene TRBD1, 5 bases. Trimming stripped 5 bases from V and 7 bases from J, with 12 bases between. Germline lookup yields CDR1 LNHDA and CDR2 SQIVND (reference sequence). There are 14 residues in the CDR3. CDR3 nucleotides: TGTGCCAGTAGTGTGCAGGGTAACAATTCACCCCTCCACTTT. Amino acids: CASSVQGNNSPLHF.

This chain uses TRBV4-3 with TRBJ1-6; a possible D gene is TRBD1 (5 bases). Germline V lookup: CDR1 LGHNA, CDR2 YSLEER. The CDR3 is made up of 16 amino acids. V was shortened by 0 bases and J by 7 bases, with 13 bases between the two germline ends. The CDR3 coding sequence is TGCGCCAGCAGCCAAGATGGGTCGGGGGAAAATTCACCCCTCCACTTT. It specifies CASSQDGSGENSPLHF.

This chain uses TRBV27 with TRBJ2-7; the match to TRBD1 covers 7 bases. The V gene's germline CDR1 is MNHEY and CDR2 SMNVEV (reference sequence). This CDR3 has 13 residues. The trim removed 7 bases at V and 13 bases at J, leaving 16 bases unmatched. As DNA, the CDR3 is TGTGCCAGCACTCGAGAATACGGGACAGACACCTACTTC. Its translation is CASTREYGTDTYF.

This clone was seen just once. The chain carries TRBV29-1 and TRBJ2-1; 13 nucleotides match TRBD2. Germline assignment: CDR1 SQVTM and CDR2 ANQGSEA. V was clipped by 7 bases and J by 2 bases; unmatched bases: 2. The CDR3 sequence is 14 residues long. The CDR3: CSGGTSGAYNEQFF. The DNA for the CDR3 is TGCAGCGGTGGGACTAGCGGGGCCTACAATGAGCAGTTCTTC.

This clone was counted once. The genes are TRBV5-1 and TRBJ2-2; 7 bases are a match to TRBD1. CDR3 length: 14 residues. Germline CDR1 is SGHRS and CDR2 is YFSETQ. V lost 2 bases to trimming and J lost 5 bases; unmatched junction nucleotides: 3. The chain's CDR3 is CASSFGQATGELFF. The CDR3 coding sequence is TGCGCCAGCAGCTTTGGACAGGCGACCGGGGAGCTGTTTTTT.

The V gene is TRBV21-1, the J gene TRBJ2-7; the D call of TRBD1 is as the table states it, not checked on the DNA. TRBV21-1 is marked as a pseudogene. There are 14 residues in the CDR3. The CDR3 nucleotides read TGTGCCAGCAGCCCCTGGACACGCTCCTACGAGCAGTACTTC. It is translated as CASSPWTRSYEQYF.

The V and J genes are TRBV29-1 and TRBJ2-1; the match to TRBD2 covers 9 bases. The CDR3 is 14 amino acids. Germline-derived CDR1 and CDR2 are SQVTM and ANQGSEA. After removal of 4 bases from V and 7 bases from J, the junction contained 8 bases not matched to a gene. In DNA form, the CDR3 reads TGCAGCGTTGTGTCGGCGGGAGGGGTTAATGAGCAGTTCTTC. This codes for CSVVSAGGVNEQFF.

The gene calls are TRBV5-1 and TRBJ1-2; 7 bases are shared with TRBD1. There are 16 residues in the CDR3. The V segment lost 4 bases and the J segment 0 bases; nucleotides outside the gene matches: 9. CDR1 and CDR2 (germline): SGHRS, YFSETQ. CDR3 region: CASSDGTVSSNYGYTF. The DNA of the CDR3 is TGCGCCAGCAGCGATGGGACAGTCTCATCTAACTATGGCTACACCTTC.

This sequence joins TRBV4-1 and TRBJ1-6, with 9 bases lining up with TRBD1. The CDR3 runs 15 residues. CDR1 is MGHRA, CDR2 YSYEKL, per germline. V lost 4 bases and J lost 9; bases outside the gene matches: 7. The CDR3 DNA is TGCGCCAGCAGCCCCGGGACAGGGTGGAGTTCACCCCTCCACTTT. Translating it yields CASSPGTGWSSPLHF.

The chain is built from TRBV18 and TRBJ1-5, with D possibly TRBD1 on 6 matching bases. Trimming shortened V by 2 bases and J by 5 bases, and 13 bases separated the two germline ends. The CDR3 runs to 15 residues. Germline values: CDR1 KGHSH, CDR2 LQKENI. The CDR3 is CASSPEGQRDQPQHF. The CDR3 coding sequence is TGTGCCAGCTCACCAGAAGGACAGAGAGATCAGCCCCAGCATTTT.

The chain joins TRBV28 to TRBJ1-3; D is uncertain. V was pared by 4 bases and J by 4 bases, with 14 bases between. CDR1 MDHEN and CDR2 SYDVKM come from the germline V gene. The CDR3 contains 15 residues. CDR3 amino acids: CASSSGFFSGNTIYF. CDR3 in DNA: TGTGCCAGCAGTTCGGGATTTTTCTCAGGAAACACCATATATTTT.

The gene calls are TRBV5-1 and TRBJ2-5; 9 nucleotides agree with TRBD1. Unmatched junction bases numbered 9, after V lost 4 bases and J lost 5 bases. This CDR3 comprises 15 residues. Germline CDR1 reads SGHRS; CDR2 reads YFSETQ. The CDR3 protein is CASSPRQGGGETQYF. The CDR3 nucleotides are TGCGCCAGCAGCCCGCGACAGGGGGGTGGGGAGACCCAGTACTTC.